This TCR beta chain derives from a study of tumor-infiltrating lymphocytes in localized non-small cell lung cancer. About the study: The cohort mixed smokers and never-smokers, several histologies, and some post-neoadjuvant-chemotherapy samples. Regarding the study as a whole: Technical variation could not be separated from intratumor heterogeneity here.

Comment on this clone: Antigen unknown.

This table comes from immunoSEQ multiplex PCR, and its TCRdb copy is limited to in-frame clones, with some not included. The table lists some 13,000 clones, around 72% of them singletons, with less than 10% in the top ten. Germline CDR1 reads SQVTM; CDR2 reads ANQGSEA. The CDR3 contains 16 residues. Unmatched junction bases numbered 9, after V lost 2 bases and J lost 5 bases. This TCR came from a human donor with non-small cell lung cancer. The chain has TRBV29-1 and TRBJ2-2; 9 nucleotides agree with TRBD1. Sequences were obtained from uninvolved lung tissue not adjacent to the tumor. As DNA, the CDR3 is TGCAGCGTTGAATGTGTGGGGGACAGGGTTACCGGGGAGCTGTTTTTT. Residues: CSVECVGDRVTGELFF.